This T cell receptor beta chain stems from a study of regulatory T cells in long-lasting Graves disease. The CDR3 runs to 12 residues. Germline CDR1 is MNHNS and CDR2 is SASEGT. V shed 7 bases and J shed 2 bases, with 8 bases lying between them. As to time point: newly diagnosed GD, antithyroid drugs for less than 3 months. Construction of the TCR library relied on RNA isolated from PBMCs. Staff took roughly 8.1 milliliters of peripheral blood and put it into EDTA tubes. To make TCR beta libraries, researchers used iRepertoire HTBI primers and Arm-PCR of CDR3 regions. TCRdb independently ran MiXCR on the multiplex PCR reads; one entry per CDR3 protein. Of 550,000 or so distinct CDR3 sequences in the sample, around 12% are singletons; the top ten hold roughly 8.9%. This clonotype was recorded at least ten times. The antigen is not known. Broader study findings: The study found persistent patients shared more public clonotypes (approximately 2,700) than new patients (around 1,000).

In addition, the sample was reused for a study of T cells in Graves' hyperthyroidism and ophthalmopathy.

This clonotype originated in a woman aged 30 to 39 with Graves disease. The chain recombines TRBV6-1 with TRBJ1-2; no clear D gene. The sample in question was peripheral blood mononuclear cells (PBMCs), obtained at new diagnosis, from a patient treated with antithyroid drugs. The CDR3 protein is CASTEDNYGYTF. The CDR3 DNA sequence: TGTGCCAGCACTGAGGACAACTATGGCTACACCTTC.